A selection of T cell receptor beta chains follows, all from one sample in a study. One entry per CDR3 protein, called by TCRdb with MiXCR from the 5' RACE reads. The sample contains tens of thousands of distinct CDR3 sequences, approximately 28% of which appear only once. Sequenced material: tumor-infiltrating naive CD4+ T cells sorted from the breast tumor. The receptors stem from a female donor with breast cancer. Both conserved end residues are part of each CDR3. The order of the fields is J gene, CDR3 length, V gene, D gene, clone size, CDR3 DNA, CDR3 protein. A D gene is named only where the DNA matches it firmly. The size of a clone is reported for some rows only, either as once, few or many, or as a class for expanded clones.

J: TRBJ1-5; length: 14; V: TRBV4-2; D: NA; size: many; DNA: TGTGCCAGCAGCCCCTCTCGACATGATCAGCCCCAGCATTTT; CDR3: CASSPSRHDQPQHF
J: TRBJ2-1; length: 13; V: TRBV20-1; D: NA; size: NA; DNA: TGCAGTGCTAGACTGGGACATCACCGTGAGCAGTTCTTC; CDR3: CSARLGHHREQFF
J: TRBJ2-7; length: 17; V: TRBV6-5; D: NA; size: few; DNA: NA; CDR3: CASSYSGWGGGAYEQCF
J: TRBJ2-7; length: 14; V: TRBV20-1; D: NA; size: few; DNA: TGCAGTGCTAGTAAACTAACGGACCAACCGGCGTCGTACTTC; CDR3: CSASKLTDQPASYF
J: TRBJ2-1; length: 16; V: TRBV20-1; D: NA; size: NA; DNA: TGCGGTGCTAGTCCTTTAGGGGACTCCAGTCGAAATGAGCAGTTCTTC; CDR3: CGASPLGDSSRNEQFF
J: TRBJ1-2; length: 14; V: TRBV6-5; D: NA; size: NA; DNA: TGTGCCAGCAGTTACGGGGGCGCTAACTATGGCTACACCTTC; CDR3: CASSYGGANYGYTF
J: TRBJ1-6; length: 16; V: TRBV6-5; D: NA; size: many; DNA: TGTGCCAGCAGTTACTTAGGCACAGCTTATAATTCACCCCTCCACTTT; CDR3: CASSYLGTAYNSPLHF
J: TRBJ2-7; length: 18; V: TRBV5-1; D: TRBD2; size: once; DNA: TGCGCCAGCAGCTTCGGCCCTAGAGGACTAGAATATTTCTACGAGCAGTACTTC; CDR3: CASSFGPRGLEYFYEQYF
J: TRBJ2-5; length: 15; V: TRBV5-6; D: TRBD1; size: NA; DNA: TGTGCCAGCAGCTTGGCCGGGACAGTCCAAGAGACCCAGTACTTC; CDR3: CASSLAGTVQETQYF
J: TRBJ2-2; length: 16; V: TRBV3-1; D: NA; size: medium-sized; DNA: TGTGCCAGCAGCCAAGGCGACCTCGTGAACACCGGGGAGCTGTTTTTT; CDR3: CASSQGDLVNTGELFF